The rows below give T cell receptor beta chains drawn from one sample of a study of blood T cells in healthy people across ages. TCRdb fed the 5' RACE reads into MiXCR, producing one record per CDR3 protein. The repertoire includes about 680,000 distinct CDR3 sequences, roughly 50% of them detected once, and around a third sits in the top ten. The sequenced material came from blood. The receptors originated from a woman aged 55-70 years in good health. The conserved cysteine and the conserved F or W are not part of the CDR3 here.

j_call	v_call	cdr3_aa
TRBJ2-3	TRBV20-1	STNVRTDTQY
TRBJ2-1	TRBV6-6	ASWKSYNEQF
TRBJ2-4	TRBV20-1	SASSGQGSKNIQY
TRBJ1-2	TRBV29-1	SVGDRTYGYT
TRBJ2-1	TRBV27	ASTPTPGPYNEQF
TRBJ2-1	TRBV3-1	ASSLLAGKAANEQF
TRBJ1-6	TRBV9	ASSGGTGELGTPH
-	TRBV5-1	ASSLEGRAGFEQY
TRBJ2-1	TRBV7-2	ASSPGLVLYNEQF
TRBJ1-2	TRBV6-1	ASSDAGYT